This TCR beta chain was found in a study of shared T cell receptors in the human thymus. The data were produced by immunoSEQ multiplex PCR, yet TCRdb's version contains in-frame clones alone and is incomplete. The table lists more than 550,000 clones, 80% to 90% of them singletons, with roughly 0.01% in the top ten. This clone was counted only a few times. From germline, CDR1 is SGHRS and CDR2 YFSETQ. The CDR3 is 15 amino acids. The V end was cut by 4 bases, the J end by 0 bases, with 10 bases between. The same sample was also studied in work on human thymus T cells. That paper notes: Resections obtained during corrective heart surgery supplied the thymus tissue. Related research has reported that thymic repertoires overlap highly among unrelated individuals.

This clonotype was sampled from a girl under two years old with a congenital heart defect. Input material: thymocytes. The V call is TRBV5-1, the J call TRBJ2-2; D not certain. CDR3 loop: CASSPRAANTGELFF. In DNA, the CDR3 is TGCGCCAGCAGCCCACGTGCAGCGAACACCGGGGAGCTGTTTTTT.